The rows below give T cell receptor beta chains drawn from one sample of a study of CD8+ T cells in alopecia areata. Using immunoSEQ multiplex PCR, the repertoire was profiled, and TCRdb retains in-frame clones only, with some absent. Among fewer than 250,000 clones, 64% were seen once, and the ten largest hold roughly 4.2%. This sample comprised CD4+ T cells sorted from blood, obtained at week 4, from a patient treated with tofacitinib. These receptors all stem from a human donor with alopecia areata. Both conserved end residues are part of each CDR3. The D gene is left open where the match is weak. Rows give clone size only sometimes, using once, few, many, or a class for an expanded clone.

D gene	clone size	V gene	J gene	CDR3 DNA	CDR3 protein
TRBD1	.	TRBV29-1	TRBJ2-7	TGCAGCGTTGGCCGGGACAGTCCCTACGAGCAGTACTTC	CSVGRDSPYEQYF
TRBD2	.	TRBV5-4	TRBJ2-3	TGTGCCAGCAGCTTGGTCGGATCTAGCGGGGGGTCGCAGTATTTT	CASSLVGSSGGSQYF
.	.	TRBV14	TRBJ1-6	TGTGCCAGCAGTAGTGGACAGCATAATTCACCCCTCCACTTT	CASSSGQHNSPLHF
.	.	TRBV6-5	TRBJ2-5	TGTGCCAGCAGTTACTCCTTCGGGGCTAGTCAGGAGACCCAGTACTTC	CASSYSFGASQETQYF
TRBD1	.	TRBV4-3	TRBJ2-7	TGCGCCAGCAGCCAACAACAGGGGTACGAGCAGTACTTC	CASSQQQGYEQYF
.	.	TRBV29-1	TRBJ2-7	TGCAGCGTTATCGACGATATTAGAGGGAACGAGCAGTACTTC	CSVIDDIRGNEQYF
.	.	TRBV7-2	TRBJ2-6	TGTGCCAGCAACAGGGCCTACTCTGGGGCCAACGTCCTGACTTTC	CASNRAYSGANVLTF
TRBD2	.	TRBV5-4	TRBJ2-5	TGTGCCAGCAGCTCCCGGGGGGGCCGGGAGACCCAGTACTTC	CASSSRGGRETQYF
.	.	TRBV16	TRBJ1-5	TGTGCCAGCAGCCAATCCTCTAGCAATCAGCCCCAGCATTTT	CASSQSSSNQPQHF
TRBD2	.	TRBV29-1	TRBJ2-3	TGCAGCGTTGGACTAGCGGGGCCTGGAGATACGCAGTATTTT	CSVGLAGPGDTQYF
TRBD1	.	TRBV10-3	TRBJ2-7	TGTGCCACTATGGGACAGGGGAACGAGCAGTACTTC	CATMGQGNEQYF
.	few	TRBV9	TRBJ2-3	TGTGCCAGCAGCGTCACAGGGGAGGGAGATACGCAGTATTTT	CASSVTGEGDTQYF
.	few	TRBV2	TRBJ2-3	TGTGCCAGCAGAACGGGCGCACATGGCACAGATACGCAGTATTTT	CASRTGAHGTDTQYF